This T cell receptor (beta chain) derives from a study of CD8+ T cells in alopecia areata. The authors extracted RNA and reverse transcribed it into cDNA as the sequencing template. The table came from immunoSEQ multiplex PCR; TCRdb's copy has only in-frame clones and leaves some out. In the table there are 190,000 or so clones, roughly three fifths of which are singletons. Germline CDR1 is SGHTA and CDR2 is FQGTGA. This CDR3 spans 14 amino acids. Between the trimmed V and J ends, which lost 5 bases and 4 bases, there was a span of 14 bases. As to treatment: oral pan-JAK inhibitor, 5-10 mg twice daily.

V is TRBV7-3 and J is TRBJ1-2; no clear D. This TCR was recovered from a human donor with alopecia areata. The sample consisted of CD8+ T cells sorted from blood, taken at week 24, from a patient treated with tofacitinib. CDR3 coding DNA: TGTGCCAGCAGCCCCGCGGGTTCCCTCTATGGCTACACCTTC. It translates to CASSPAGSLYGYTF.